The 12 T cell receptor beta chains in this list originate from one sample, sequenced in a study of T cell repertoires in cytomegalovirus infection. TCRdb fed the reads into MiXCR, producing one record per CDR3 protein. The table has 250,000 or so distinct CDR3 sequences, approximately 13% seen once. The sequenced material came from PBMCs. The receptors stem from a human donor in good health (CMV status not recorded). Some clones in this sample may be carry-over from other donors' samples.

This clonotype came up many times. The genes are TRBV19 and TRBJ2-1; 9 nucleotides match TRBD2. CDR1 and CDR2 from the germline V gene are LNHDA and SQIVND (reference sequence). V shed 6 bases, J shed 10 bases, and the junction held 13 bases outside the gene matches. This CDR3 contains 15 residues. For the CDR3, the DNA is TGTGCCAGTAGCGTCTTGGCGGGAGGGCCTGCCGAGCAGTTCTTC. Residues: CASSVLAGGPAEQFF. The full variable domain, its missing parts supplied by reference TRBV19 and TRBJ2-1, is DGGITQSPKYLFRKEGQNVTLSCEQNLNHDAMYWYRQDPGQGLRLIYYSQIVNDFQKGDIAEGYSVSREKKESFPLTVTSAQKNPTAFYLCASSVLAGGPAEQFFGPGTRLTVL.

This clonotype has a handful of counts. The chain has TRBV7-9 and TRBJ1-1; no clear D gene. The CDR3 runs to 13 residues. Germline V gene lookup returns CDR1 SEHNR and CDR2 FQNEAQ (reference sequence). Trimming left V 4 bases short and J 2 bases short, with 8 bases between. CDR3 amino acids: CASSYTVNTEAFF. CDR3 DNA sequence: TGTGCCAGCAGCTACACAGTCAACACTGAAGCTTTCTTT.

This clonotype was seen more than once but under ten times. The chain combines TRBV7-3 with TRBJ2-2, with 9 bases matching TRBD1. V shed 5 bases and J 5 bases; nucleotides not matched to a gene: 9. Per the germline V gene, CDR1 is SGHTA and CDR2 is FQGTGA. This CDR3 is 16 amino acids long. CDR3 sequence: CASSPGQGLRTGELFF. CDR3 nucleotides: TGTGCCAGCAGCCCTGGACAGGGGTTGCGGACCGGGGAGCTGTTTTTT.

This clonotype has a count of ten or more. The chain is built from TRBV20-1 and TRBJ2-1; D is unclear. CDR3 length: 14 residues. V was trimmed by 2 bases and J by 8 bases, leaving 16 bases between them. The germline gives CDR1 DFQATT, CDR2 SNEGSKA (reference sequence). The CDR3: CSARSPLGLDEQFF. CDR3 DNA sequence: TGCAGTGCTAGATCTCCCTTAGGGTTGGATGAGCAGTTCTTC.

This clonotype came up many times. The chain uses TRBV7-2 and TRBJ2-1; D perhaps matches TRBD2 (7 bases). The length of the CDR3 is 15 residues. Germline loops: CDR1 SGHTA, CDR2 FQGNSA. The V and J ends lost 1 base and 5 bases respectively, with 12 bases between them. The CDR3 nucleotides are TGTGCCAGCAGCTTAGAGGGGGGGCCTCACAATGAGCAGTTCTTC. It translates to CASSLEGGPHNEQFF. Supplemented by reference TRBV7-2 and TRBJ2-1, the full variable domain reads GAGVSQSPSNKVTEKGKDVELRCDPISGHTALYWYRQSLGQGLEFLIYFQGNSAPDKSGLPSDRFSAERTGGSVSTLTIQRTQQEDSAVYLCASSLEGGPHNEQFFGPGTRLTVL.

This clonotype was recorded a few times. The genes are TRBV6-5 and TRBJ2-3; 9 bases agree with TRBD2. This CDR3 contains 15 residues. Germline values: CDR1 MNHEY, CDR2 SVGAGI. The V gene end was trimmed by 0 bases and the J gene end by 7 bases; junction bases not matched to a gene: 5. The CDR3 DNA follows: TGTGCCAGCAGTTACTCTCTAGCGGGATCCCATACGCAGTATTTT. Translating gives CASSYSLAGSHTQYF.

V is TRBV11-2 and J is TRBJ2-7; TRBD1 matches 8 bases. J lost 5 bases, V lost 0 bases, and 6 bases had no gene match. CDR3 size: 15 residues. Germline CDR1 reads SGHAT; CDR2 reads FQNNGV. CDR3 coding DNA: TGTGCCAGCAGCTTAGATCGGACAGGGTCCCACGAGCAGTACTTC. Its protein product is CASSLDRTGSHEQYF.

This clonotype has a handful of counts. The chain joins TRBV5-1 to TRBJ2-2; 10 bases fit TRBD1. The V gene's germline CDR1 is SGHRS and CDR2 YFSETQ. CDR3 length: 16 residues. The trim removed 5 bases at V and 4 bases at J, leaving 8 bases unmatched. Written as DNA, the CDR3 is TGCGCCAGCAGGAGAACCGGGACAGGGGTCACCGGGGAGCTGTTTTTT. This sequence encodes CASRRTGTGVTGELFF.

There are many counts of this clonotype. The V call is TRBV7-9, the J call TRBJ2-5; the D gene is possibly TRBD2 (5 bases). The CDR3 totals 15 residues. Trimming left V 6 bases short and J 5 bases short, with 19 bases between. Germline V CDR1 and CDR2: SEHNR, FQNEAQ (reference sequence). The CDR3 is CASRSDQHRGETQYF. As DNA, the CDR3 is TGTGCCAGCAGATCTGACCAACACAGAGGGGAGACCCAGTACTTC.

The chain joins TRBV25-1 to TRBJ2-7; 9 bases map to TRBD2. This CDR3 comprises 16 residues. Germline V gene data show CDR1 as MGHDK and CDR2 as SYGVNS. J lost 3 bases, V lost 0 bases, and 6 bases had no gene match. DNA for the CDR3: TGTGCCAGCAGTGAATATACGCCTAGCGGGAACTACGAGCAGTACTTC. It codes for CASSEYTPSGNYEQYF.

The V and J genes are TRBV2 and TRBJ1-5; 11 bases map to TRBD1. After removal of 5 bases from V and 5 bases from J, the junction contained 8 bases not matched to a gene. The CDR3 covers 16 residues. CDR1 SNHLY and CDR2 FYNNEI come from the germline V gene. The CDR3, as DNA: TGTGCCAGCAGTCTCCGGACAGGGGGCAGCGATCAGCCCCAGCATTTT. Translation gives CASSLRTGGSDQPQHF.

The chain employs TRBV20-1 and TRBJ1-1; 7 nucleotides match TRBD1. The germline V gene has CDR1 DFQATT and CDR2 SNEGSKA (reference sequence). The CDR3 totals 15 residues. The V and J ends lost 1 base and 2 bases, in that order; junction bases with no gene match: 7. CDR3 amino acids: CSARVVGQLNTEAFF. The CDR3 DNA reads TGCAGTGCTAGAGTAGTGGGACAGCTAAACACTGAAGCTTTCTTT.